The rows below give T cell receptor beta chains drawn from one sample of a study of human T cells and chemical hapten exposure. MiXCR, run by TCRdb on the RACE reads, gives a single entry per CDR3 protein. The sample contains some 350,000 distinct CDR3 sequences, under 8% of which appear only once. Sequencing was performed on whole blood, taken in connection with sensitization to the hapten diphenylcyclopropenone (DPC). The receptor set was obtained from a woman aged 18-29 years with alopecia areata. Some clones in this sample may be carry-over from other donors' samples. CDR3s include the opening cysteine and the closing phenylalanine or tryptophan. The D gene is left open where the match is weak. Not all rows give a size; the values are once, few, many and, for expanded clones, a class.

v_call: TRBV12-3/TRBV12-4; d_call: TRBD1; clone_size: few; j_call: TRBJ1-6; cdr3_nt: TGTGCCAGCAGTTTCAAGGACAGGGGAGGTTCACCCCTCCACTTT; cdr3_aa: CASSFKDRGGSPLHF
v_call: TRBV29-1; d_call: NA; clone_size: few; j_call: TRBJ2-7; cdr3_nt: TGCAGCGTTGAAGCGGGTGCAACTGACGAGCAGTACTTC; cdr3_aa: CSVEAGATDEQYF
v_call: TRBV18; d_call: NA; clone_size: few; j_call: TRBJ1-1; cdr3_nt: TGTGCCAGCTCACGTGACAAGAACACTGAAGCTTTCTTT; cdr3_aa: CASSRDKNTEAFF
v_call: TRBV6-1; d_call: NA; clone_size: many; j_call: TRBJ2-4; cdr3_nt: TGTGCCAGCAGTGAAGGAGGACTAAGAAAAAACATTCAGTACTTC; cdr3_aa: CASSEGGLRKNIQYF
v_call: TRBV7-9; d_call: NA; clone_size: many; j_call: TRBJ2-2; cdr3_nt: TGTGCCAGCAGTTTACCTGCAAGCTGGACACCATTTGACGGGGAGCTGTTTTTT; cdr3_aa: CASSLPASWTPFDGELFF
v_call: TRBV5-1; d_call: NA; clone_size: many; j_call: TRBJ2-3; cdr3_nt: TGCGCCAGCAGCTTGGATACCCCGAGCACAGATACGCAGTATTTT; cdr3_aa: CASSLDTPSTDTQYF
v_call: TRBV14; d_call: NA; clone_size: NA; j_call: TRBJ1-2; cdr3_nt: TGTGCCAGCAGCCAAGAAGCGGGGGCAGGGTTGAGGATCTCTGGCTACACCTTC; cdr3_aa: CASSQEAGAGLRISGYTF
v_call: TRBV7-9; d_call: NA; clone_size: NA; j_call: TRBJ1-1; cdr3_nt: TGTGCCAGCAGCTTCGCAATGGACACTGAAGCTTTCTTT; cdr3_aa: CASSFAMDTEAFF
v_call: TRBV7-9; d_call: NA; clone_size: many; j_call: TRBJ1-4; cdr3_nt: TGTGCCAGCAGCTTTGGCAGGGACCCTAATGAAAAACTGTTTTTT; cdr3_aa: CASSFGRDPNEKLFF
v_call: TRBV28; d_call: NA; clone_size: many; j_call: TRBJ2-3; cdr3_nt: TGTGCCAGCAGTTCTGGGACCGGCGTGATGACAGATACGCAGTATTTT; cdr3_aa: CASSSGTGVMTDTQYF
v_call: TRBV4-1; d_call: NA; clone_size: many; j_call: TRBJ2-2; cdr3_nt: TGCGCCAGCAGCCTGGAAGCGGCCATCGTAGAGCTGTTTTTT; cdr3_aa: CASSLEAAIVELFF
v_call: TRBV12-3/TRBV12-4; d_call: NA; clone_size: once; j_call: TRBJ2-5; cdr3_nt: TGTGCCAGCACCCTCCGGCGGGGACAAGAGACCCAGTACTTC; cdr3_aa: CASTLRRGQETQYF
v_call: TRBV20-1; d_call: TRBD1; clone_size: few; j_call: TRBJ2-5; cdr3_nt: TGCAGTGCGCGACAGGGGGATCAAGAGACCCAGTACTTC; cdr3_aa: CSARQGDQETQYF
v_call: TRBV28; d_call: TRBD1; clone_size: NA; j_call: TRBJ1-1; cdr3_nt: TGTGCCAGCAGACCAGGGGGAGAATCCGCTTTCTTT; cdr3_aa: CASRPGGESAFF
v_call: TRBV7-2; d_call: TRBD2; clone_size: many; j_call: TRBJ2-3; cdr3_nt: TGTGCCAGCAGCTTAGTAGCGGGGGGTGCAGATACGCAGTATTTT; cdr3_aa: CASSLVAGGADTQYF
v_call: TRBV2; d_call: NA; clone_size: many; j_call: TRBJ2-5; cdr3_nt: TGTGCCAGCATGCCGGGACCGGAAGAGACCCAGTACTTC; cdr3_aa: CASMPGPEETQYF
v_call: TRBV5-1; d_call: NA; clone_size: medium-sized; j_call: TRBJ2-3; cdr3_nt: TGCGCCAGCAGCTTTGGTGCAGATACGCAGTATTTT; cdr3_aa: CASSFGADTQYF
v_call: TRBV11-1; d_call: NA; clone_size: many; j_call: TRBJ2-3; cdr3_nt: TGTGCCAGCAGCTTAAATGGGGGGCTCACAGATACGCAGTATTTT; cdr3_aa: CASSLNGGLTDTQYF
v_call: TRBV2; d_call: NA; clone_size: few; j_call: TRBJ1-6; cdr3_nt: TGTGCCAGCAGTGAAATCGGGTATAATTCACCCCTCCACTTT; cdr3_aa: CASSEIGYNSPLHF
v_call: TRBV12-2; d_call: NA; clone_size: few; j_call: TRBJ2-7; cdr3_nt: TGTGCAAGTCGCCTAGAGGCCCTGACGCTCGAGCAGTACTTC; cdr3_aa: CASRLEALTLEQYF
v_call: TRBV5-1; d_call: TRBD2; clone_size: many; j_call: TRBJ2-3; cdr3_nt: TGCGCCAGCAGCTTCAGCGGGACTGGCACAGATACGCAGTATTTT; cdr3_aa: CASSFSGTGTDTQYF
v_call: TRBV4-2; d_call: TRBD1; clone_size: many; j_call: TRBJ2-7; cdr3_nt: TGTGCCAGCAGCCCTGGACAGGGACCGACCTACGAGCAGTACTTC; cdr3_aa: CASSPGQGPTYEQYF
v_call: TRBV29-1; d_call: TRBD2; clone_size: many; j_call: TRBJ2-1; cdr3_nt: TGCAGCGTTGAAACTAGCGGGCTAAGGGAGCAGTTCTTC; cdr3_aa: CSVETSGLREQFF
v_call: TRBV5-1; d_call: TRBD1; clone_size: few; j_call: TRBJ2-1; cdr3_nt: TGCGCCAGCAGCTCAGGGACAGGGGGCAAGTTCTTC; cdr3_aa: CASSSGTGGKFF
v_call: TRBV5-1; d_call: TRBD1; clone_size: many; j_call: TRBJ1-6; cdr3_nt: TGCGCCAGCAGCTTAGAGGGACAGGCGAGCTCCTATAATTCACCCCTCCACTTT; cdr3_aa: CASSLEGQASSYNSPLHF
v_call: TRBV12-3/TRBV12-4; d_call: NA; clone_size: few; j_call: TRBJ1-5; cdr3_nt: TGTGCCAGCAGGTACCGCGGGGCGTCTAGCAATCAGCCCCAGCATTTT; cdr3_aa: CASRYRGASSNQPQHF
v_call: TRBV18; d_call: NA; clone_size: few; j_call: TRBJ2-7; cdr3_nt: TGTGCCAGCTCACCCCCACAGGGATCCTACGAGCAGTACTTC; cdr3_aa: CASSPPQGSYEQYF
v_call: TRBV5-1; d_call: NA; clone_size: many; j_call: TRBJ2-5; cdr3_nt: TGTGCCAGCAGCTTAACGGGGGAAGAGACCCAGTACTTC; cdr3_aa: CASSLTGEETQYF
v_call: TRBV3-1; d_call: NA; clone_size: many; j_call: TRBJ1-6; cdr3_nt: TGTGCCAGCAGCCAAGTCGCACCAAATTCACCCCTCCACTTT; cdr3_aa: CASSQVAPNSPLHF
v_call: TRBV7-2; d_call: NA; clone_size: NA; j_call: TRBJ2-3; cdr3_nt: TGTGCCAGCAGCTCCGTCGGGGGAACCGCAGATACGCAGTATTTT; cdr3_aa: CASSSVGGTADTQYF
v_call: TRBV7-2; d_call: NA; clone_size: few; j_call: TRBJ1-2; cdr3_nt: TGTGCCAGCAGCTTACGATTTCCCGAGAACTATGGCTACACCTTC; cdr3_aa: CASSLRFPENYGYTF
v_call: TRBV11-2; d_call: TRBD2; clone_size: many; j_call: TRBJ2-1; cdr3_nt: TGTGCCAGCAGCTTAGACCGCCTAGCGGGGGGATACAATGAGCAGTTCTTC; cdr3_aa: CASSLDRLAGGYNEQFF
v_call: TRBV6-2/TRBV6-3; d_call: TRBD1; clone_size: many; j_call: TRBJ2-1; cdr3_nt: TGTGCCAGCGGACAGGGGGGTGAGCAGTTCTTC; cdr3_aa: CASGQGGEQFF
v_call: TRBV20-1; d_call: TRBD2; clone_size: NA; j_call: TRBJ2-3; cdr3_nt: TGCAGTGCCCATATAGCGGGCCCCTCGGATACGCAGTATTTT; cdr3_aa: CSAHIAGPSDTQYF
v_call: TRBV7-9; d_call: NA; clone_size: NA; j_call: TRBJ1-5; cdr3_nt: TGTGCCAGCAGCCCCGGAGGGGGTAGTCAGCCCCAGCATTTT; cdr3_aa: CASSPGGGSQPQHF
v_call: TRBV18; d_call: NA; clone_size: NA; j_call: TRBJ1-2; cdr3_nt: TGTGCCAGCTCACCAGGGGTTGAAGCTAACTATGGCTACACCTTC; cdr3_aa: CASSPGVEANYGYTF
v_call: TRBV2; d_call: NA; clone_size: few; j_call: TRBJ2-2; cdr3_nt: TGTGCCAGCAGTAGCCAGGGCCACGGGGAGCTGTTTTTT; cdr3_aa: CASSSQGHGELFF
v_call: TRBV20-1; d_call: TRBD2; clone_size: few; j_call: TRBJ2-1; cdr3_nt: TGCAGTGCCTCCCCCCTAGCGGGGGGGCTTGAGCAGTTCTTC; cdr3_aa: CSASPLAGGLEQFF
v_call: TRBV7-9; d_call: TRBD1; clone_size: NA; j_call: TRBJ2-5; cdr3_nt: TGTGCCAGCAGCGCCCGACAGGGCCGGGAGACCCAGTACTTC; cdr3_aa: CASSARQGRETQYF
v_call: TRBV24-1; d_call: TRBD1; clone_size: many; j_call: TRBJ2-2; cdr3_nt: TGTGCCACCAGTGATTCCATAGACAGGGGGAGAGGCACCGGGGAGCTGTTTTTT; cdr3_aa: CATSDSIDRGRGTGELFF
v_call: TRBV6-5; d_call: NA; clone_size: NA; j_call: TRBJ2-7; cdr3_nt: TGTGCCAGCAGTTCTCCCGGGGGTTCTAGCTCCTACGAGCAGTACTTC; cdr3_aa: CASSSPGGSSSYEQYF
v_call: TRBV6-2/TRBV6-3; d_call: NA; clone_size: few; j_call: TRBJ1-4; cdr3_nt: TGTGCCAGCAGTTACTCGGAGAATCCTAATGAAAAACTGTTTTTT; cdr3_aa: CASSYSENPNEKLFF
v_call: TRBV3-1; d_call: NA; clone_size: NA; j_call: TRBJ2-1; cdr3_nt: TGTGCCAGCAGCCAAGGAGGGACTCCCCTAAATGAGCAGTTCTTC; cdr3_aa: CASSQGGTPLNEQFF
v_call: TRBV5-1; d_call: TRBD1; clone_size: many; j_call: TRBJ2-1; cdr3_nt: TGCGCCAGCAGCTCCTTGACAGGGAACAATGAGCAGTTCTTC; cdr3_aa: CASSSLTGNNEQFF
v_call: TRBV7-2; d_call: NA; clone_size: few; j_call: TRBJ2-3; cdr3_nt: TGTGCCAGCAGCTTAGAATCCACGTCAGATACGCAGTATTTT; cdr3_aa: CASSLESTSDTQYF
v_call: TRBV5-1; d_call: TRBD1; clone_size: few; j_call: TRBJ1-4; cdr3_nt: TGCGCCAGCAGCTTTGGGACAGGCACCGAAAAACTGTTTTTT; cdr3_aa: CASSFGTGTEKLFF
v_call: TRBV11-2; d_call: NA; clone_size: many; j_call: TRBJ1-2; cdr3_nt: TGTGCCAGCAGCTCCTGGGTAGACTATGGCTACACCTTC; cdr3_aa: CASSSWVDYGYTF
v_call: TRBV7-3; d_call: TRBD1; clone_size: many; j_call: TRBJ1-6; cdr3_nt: TGTGCCAGCAGCCTGGACAGGGGGTCACCCCTCCACTTT; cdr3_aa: CASSLDRGSPLHF
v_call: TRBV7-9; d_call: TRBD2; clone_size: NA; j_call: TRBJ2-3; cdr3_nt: TGTGCCAGCAGCTTTGGACTAGCGGGGATCACAGATACGCAGTATTTT; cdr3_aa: CASSFGLAGITDTQYF
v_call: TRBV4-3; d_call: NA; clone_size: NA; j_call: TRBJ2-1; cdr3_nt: TGCGCCAGCAGCCAGGCCCGACAGGACTACAATGAGCAGTTCTTC; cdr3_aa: CASSQARQDYNEQFF
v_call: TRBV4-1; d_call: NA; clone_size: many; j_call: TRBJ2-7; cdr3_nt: TGCGCCAGCAGCCGGTTACCTACAGGGAGAAGGAAGACCTACGAGCAGTACTTC; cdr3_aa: CASSRLPTGRRKTYEQYF
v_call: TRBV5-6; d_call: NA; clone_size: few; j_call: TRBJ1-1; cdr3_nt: TGTGCCAGCAGAGTTGGAGGGTTTGAAGCTTTCTTT; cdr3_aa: CASRVGGFEAFF
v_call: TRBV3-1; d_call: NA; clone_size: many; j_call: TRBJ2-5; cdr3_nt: TGTGCCAGCAGCCAAGGAGCGGGTCCGGGAGTGACCCAGTACTTC; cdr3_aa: CASSQGAGPGVTQYF
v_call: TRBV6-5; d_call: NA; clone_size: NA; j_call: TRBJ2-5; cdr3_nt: TGTGCCAGCAGTTACTCCAACCGACTCGGGGAGACCCAGTACTTC; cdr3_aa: CASSYSNRLGETQYF
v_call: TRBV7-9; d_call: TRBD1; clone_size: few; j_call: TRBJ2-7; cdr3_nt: TGTGCCAGCAGCTCTGACAGGGGGCTTGTCTACGAGCAGTACTTC; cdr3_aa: CASSSDRGLVYEQYF
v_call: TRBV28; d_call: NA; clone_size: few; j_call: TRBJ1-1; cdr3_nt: TGTGCCAGCTCGGTTCTGAACACTGAAGCTTTCTTT; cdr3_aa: CASSVLNTEAFF
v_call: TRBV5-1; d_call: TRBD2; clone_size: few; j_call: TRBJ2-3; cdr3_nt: TGCGCCAGCAGCTCGATGACTAGCGGGGGCCGCCGTAGCACAGATACGCAGTATTTT; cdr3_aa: CASSSMTSGGRRSTDTQYF
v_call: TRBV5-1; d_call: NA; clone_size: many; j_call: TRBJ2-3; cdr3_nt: TGCGCCAGCAGCTTGGACAGGTTCACAGATACGCAGTATTTT; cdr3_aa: CASSLDRFTDTQYF